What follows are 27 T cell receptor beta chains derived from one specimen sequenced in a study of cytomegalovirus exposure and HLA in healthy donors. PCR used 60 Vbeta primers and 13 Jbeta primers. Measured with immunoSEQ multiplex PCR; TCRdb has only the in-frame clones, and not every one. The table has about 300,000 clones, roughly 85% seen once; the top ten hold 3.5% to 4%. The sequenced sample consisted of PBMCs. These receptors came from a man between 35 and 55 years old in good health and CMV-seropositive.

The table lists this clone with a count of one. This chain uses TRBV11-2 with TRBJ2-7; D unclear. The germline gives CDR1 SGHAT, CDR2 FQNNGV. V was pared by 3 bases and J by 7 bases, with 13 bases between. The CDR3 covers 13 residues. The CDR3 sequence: CASSFWAAWEQYF. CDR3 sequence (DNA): TGTGCCAGCAGCTTTTGGGCTGCCTGGGAGCAGTACTTC.

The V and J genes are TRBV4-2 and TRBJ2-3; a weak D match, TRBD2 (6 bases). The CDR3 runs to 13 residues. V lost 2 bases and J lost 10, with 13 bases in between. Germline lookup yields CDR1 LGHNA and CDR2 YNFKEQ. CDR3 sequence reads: CASSQPGTGAQYF. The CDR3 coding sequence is TGTGCCAGCAGCCAACCCGGGACTGGGGCGCAGTATTTT.

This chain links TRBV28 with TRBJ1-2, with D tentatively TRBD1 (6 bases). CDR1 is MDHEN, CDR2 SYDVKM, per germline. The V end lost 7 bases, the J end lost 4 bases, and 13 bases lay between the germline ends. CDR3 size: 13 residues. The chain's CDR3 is CASTLVRGYGYTF. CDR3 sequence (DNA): TGTGCCAGCACCCTGGTCAGGGGCTATGGCTACACCTTC.

CDR3 loop: CATRRDGALEAFF. The CDR3 DNA follows: TGTGCCACAAGGCGGGACGGAGCTCTTGAAGCTTTCTTT. The chain links TRBV2 to TRBJ1-1, with a tentative D call TRBD1 (5 bases). Germline values: CDR1 SNHLY, CDR2 FYNNEI. The CDR3 runs to 13 residues. V lost 10 bases, J lost 7 bases, and 19 bases lay in between.

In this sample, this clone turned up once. The CDR3 spells CASSSPRVVNNEQFF. In DNA, the CDR3 is TGTGCCAGCAGCTCCCCCCGGGTCGTGAACAATGAGCAGTTCTTC. V and J are TRBV11-2 and TRBJ2-1; D remains ambiguous. V lost 4 bases, J lost 5 bases, and 15 bases lay in between. The CDR3 covers 15 residues. Per germline, CDR1 SGHAT and CDR2 FQNNGV. Full variable domain (remainder filled in from reference TRBV11-2 and TRBJ2-1): EAGVAQSPRYKIIEKRQSVAFWCNPISGHATLYWYQQILGQGPKLLIQFQNNGVVDDSQLPKDRFSAERLKGVDSTLKIQPAKLEDSAVYLCASSSPRVVNNEQFFGPGTRLTVL.

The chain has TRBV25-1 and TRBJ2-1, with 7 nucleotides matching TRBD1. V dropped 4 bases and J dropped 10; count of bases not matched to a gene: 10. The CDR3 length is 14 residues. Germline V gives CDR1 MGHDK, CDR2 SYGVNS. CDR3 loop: CASSGLDRASEQFF. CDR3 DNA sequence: TGTGCCAGCAGTGGGCTTGACAGGGCGAGCGAGCAGTTCTTC.

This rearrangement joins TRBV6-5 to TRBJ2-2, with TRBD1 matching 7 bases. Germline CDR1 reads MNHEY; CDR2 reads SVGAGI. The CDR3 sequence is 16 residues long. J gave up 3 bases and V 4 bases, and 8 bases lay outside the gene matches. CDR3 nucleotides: TGTGCCAGCAGTTTATCGACAGGGACAGACACCGGGGAGCTGTTTTTT. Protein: CASSLSTGTDTGELFF.

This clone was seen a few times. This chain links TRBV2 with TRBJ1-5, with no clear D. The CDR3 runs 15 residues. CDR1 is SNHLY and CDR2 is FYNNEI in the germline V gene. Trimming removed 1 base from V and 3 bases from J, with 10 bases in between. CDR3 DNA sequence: TGTGCCAGCAGTGAAGGTGTAACAGACAATCAGCCCCAGCATTTT. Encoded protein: CASSEGVTDNQPQHF.

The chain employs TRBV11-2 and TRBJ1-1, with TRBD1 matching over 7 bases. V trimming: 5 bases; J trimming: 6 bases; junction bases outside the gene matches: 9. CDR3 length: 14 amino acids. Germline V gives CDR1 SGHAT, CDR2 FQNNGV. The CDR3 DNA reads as TGTGCCAGCAGCCCCAGGGGGGCGGGCGCTGAAGCTTTCTTT. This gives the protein CASSPRGAGAEAFF.

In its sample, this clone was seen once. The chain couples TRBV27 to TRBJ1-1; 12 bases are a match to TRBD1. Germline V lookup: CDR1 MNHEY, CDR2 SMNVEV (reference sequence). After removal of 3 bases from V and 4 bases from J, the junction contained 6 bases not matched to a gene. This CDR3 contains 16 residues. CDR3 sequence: CASSFGTGGAGTEAFF. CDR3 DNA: TGTGCCAGCAGTTTCGGGACAGGGGGCGCCGGCACTGAAGCTTTCTTT.

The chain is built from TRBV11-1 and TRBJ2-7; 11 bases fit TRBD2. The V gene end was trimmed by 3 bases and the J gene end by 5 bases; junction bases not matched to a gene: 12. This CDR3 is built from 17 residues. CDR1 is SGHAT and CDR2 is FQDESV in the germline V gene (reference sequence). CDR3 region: CASSFTHPPTSGNEQYF. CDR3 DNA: TGTGCCAGCAGCTTCACTCACCCGCCGACTAGCGGGAACGAGCAGTACTTC.

CDR3: CASSSGGGLALTTQYF. CDR3 nucleotide sequence: TGCGCCAGCAGCTCCGGGGGCGGACTAGCCCTCACGACCCAGTACTTC. The J gene is TRBJ2-5, the V gene TRBV5-1, with TRBD2 identical over 8 bases. The V and J ends lost 3 bases and 7 bases, in that order; junction bases with no gene match: 14. CDR3 length: 16 amino acids. Germline V gives CDR1 SGHRS, CDR2 YFSETQ.

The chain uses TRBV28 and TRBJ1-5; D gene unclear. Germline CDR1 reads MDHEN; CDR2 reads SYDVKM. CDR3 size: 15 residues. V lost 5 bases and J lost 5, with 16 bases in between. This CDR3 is CASSPGGKGHQPQHF. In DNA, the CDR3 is TGTGCCAGCAGTCCCGGAGGGAAGGGTCATCAGCCCCAGCATTTT.

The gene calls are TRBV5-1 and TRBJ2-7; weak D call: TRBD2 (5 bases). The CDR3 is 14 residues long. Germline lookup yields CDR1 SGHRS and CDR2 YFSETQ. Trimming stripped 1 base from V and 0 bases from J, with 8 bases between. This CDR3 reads CASSLQADSYEQYF. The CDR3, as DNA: TGCGCCAGCAGCTTGCAAGCGGACTCCTACGAGCAGTACTTC.

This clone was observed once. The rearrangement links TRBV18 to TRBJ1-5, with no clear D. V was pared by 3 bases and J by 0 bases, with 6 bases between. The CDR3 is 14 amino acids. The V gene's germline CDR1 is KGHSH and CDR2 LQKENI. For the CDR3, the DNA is TGTGCCAGCTCACCGTCAGGTAGCAATCAGCCCCAGCATTTT. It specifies CASSPSGSNQPQHF.

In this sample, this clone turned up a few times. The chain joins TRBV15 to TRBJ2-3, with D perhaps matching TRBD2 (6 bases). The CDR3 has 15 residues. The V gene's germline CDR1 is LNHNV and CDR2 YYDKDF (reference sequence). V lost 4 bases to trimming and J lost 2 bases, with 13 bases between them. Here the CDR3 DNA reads TGTGCCACCAGCAATGGACTACTCTTCACAGATACGCAGTATTTT. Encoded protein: CATSNGLLFTDTQYF.

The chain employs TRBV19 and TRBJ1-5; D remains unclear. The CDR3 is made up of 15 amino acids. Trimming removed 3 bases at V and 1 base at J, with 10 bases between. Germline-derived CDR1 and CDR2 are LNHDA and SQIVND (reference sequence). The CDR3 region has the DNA TGTGCCAGTAGTATGAGAGGGAGGAGCAATCAGCCCCAGCATTTT. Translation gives CASSMRGRSNQPQHF.

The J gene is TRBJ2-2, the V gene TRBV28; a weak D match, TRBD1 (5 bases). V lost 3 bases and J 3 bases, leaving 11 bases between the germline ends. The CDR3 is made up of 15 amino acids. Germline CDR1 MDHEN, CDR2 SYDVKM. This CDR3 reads CASSFPTEYTGELFF. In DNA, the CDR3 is TGTGCCAGCAGTTTCCCGACAGAGTACACCGGGGAGCTGTTTTTT.

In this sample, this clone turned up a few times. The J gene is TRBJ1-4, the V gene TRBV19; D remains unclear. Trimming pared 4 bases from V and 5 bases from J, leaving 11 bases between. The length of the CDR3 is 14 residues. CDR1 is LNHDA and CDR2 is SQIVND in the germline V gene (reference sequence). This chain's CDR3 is CASSTEMANEKLFF. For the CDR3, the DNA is TGTGCCAGTAGTACTGAAATGGCCAATGAAAAACTGTTTTTT. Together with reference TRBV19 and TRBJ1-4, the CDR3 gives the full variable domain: DGGITQSPKYLFRKEGQNVTLSCEQNLNHDAMYWYRQDPGQGLRLIYYSQIVNDFQKGDIAEGYSVSREKKESFPLTVTSAQKNPTAFYLCASSTEMANEKLFFGSGTQLSVL.

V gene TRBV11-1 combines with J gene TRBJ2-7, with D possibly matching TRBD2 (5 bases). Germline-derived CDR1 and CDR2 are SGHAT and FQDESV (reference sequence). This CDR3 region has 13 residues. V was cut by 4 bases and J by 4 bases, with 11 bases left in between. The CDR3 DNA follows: TGTGCCAGCAGCTCCGGGATCCGATACGAGCAGTACTTC. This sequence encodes CASSSGIRYEQYF.

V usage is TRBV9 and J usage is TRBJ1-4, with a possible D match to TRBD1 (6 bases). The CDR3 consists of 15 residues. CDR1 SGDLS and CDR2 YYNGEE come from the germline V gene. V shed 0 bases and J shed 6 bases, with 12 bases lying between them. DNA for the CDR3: TGTGCCAGCAGCGTAGGGAACAGGGTCGATGAAAAACTGTTTTTT. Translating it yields CASSVGNRVDEKLFF.

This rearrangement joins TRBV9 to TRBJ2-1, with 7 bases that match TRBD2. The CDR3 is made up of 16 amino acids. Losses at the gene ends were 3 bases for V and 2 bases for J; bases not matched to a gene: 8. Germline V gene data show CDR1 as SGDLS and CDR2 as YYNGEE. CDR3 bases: TGTGCCAGCAGCGGCGGGGCGAGCGGGACCTACAATGAGCAGTTCTTC. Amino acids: CASSGGASGTYNEQFF.

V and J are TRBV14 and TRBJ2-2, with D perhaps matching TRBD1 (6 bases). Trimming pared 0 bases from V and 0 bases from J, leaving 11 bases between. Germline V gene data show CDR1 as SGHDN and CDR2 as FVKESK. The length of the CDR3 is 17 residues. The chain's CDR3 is CASSQDQGLANTGELFF. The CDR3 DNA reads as TGTGCCAGCAGCCAAGATCAGGGGTTGGCGAACACCGGGGAGCTGTTTTTT.

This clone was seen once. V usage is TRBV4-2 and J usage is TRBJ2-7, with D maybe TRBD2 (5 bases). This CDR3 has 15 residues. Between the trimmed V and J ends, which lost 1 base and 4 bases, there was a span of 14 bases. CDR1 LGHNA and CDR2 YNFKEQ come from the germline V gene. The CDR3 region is CASSQVEGTPYEQYF. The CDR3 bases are TGTGCCAGCAGCCAAGTAGAGGGCACTCCTTACGAGCAGTACTTC.

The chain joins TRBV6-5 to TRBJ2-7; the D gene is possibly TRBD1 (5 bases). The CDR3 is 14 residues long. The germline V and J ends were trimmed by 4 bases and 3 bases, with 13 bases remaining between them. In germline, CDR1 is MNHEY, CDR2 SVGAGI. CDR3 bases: TGTGCCAGCAGTTCACAACGCACAGGCTACGAGCAGTACTTC. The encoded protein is CASSSQRTGYEQYF.

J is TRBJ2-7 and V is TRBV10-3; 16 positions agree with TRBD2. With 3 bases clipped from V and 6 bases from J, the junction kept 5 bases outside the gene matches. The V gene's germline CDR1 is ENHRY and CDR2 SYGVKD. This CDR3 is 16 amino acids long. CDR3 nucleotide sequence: TGTGCCATCAGTGATGGGACTAGCGGGAGGGGAGCCGAGCAGTACTTC. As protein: CAISDGTSGRGAEQYF.

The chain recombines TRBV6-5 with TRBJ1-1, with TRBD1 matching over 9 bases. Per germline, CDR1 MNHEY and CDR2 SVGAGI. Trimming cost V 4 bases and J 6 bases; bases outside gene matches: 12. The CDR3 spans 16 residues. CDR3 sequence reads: CASSFRPGQGVAEAFF. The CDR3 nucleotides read TGTGCCAGCAGTTTCCGCCCGGGACAGGGAGTAGCTGAAGCTTTCTTT.